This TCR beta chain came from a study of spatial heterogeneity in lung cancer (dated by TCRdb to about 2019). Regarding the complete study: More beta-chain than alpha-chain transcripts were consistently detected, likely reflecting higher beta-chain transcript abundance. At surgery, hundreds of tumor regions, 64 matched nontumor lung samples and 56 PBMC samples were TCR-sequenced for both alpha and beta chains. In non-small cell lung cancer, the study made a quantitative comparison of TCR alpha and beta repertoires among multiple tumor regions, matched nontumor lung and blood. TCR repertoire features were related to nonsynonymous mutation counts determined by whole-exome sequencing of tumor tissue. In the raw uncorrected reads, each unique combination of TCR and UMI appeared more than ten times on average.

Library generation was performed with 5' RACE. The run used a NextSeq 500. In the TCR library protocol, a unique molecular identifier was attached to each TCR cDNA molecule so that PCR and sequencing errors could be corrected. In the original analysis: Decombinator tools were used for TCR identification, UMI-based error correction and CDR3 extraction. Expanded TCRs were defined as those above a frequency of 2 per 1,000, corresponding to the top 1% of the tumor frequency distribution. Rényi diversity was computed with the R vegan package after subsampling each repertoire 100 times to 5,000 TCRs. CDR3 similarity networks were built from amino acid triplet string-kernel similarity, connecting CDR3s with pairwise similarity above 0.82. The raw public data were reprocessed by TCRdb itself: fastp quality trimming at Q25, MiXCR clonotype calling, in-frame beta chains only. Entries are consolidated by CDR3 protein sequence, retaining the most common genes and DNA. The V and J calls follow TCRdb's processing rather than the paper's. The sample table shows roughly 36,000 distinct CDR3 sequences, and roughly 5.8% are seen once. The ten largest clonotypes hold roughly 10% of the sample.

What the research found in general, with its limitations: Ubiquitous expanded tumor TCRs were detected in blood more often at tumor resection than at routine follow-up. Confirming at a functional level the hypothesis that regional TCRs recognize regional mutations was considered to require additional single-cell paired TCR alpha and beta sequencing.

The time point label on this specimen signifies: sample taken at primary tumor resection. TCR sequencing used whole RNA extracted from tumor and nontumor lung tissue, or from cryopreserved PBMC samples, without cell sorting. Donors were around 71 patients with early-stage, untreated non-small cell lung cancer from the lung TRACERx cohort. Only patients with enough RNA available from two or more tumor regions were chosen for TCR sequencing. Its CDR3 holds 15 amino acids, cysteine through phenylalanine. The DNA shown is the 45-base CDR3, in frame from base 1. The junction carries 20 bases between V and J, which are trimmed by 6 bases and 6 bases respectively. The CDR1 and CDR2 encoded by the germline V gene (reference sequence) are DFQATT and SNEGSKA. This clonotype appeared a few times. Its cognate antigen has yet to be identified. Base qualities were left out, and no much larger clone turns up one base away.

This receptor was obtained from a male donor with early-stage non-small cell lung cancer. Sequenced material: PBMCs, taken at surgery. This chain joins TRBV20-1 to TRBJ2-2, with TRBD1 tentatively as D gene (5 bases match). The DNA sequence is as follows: TGCAGTGCCCTCTCCCACAGGAAAACGGCCGGGGAGCTGTTTTTT. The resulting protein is CSALSHRKTAGELFF.